These T cell receptor beta chains were read from a single sample in a study of blood T cell repertoires in COVID-19. The method was immunoSEQ multiplex PCR; TCRdb's version includes in-frame clones alone and lacks a portion of them. This sample has about 150,000 clones, with roughly four fifths found just once. The sequencing sample was made of peripheral blood. These receptors were taken from a man between 65 and 85 years old who had recovered from COVID-19. Both conserved end residues are part of each CDR3.

V: TRBV6-5
J: TRBJ2-7
CDR3: CASRTGTVSSYEQYF

V: TRBV5-1
J: TRBJ2-5
CDR3: CASSLDQSGQGETQYF

V: TRBV5-1
J: TRBJ2-7
CDR3: CASSVQTSGNSYEQYF

V: TRBV5-1
J: TRBJ1-4
CDR3: CASSLGQGNEKLFF

V: TRBV7-9
J: TRBJ2-5
CDR3: CASSSSGAETQYF

V: TRBV6-2/TRBV6-3
J: TRBJ2-7
CDR3: CASSYSTSEQYF

V: TRBV10-1
J: TRBJ2-7
CDR3: CASSESGRGNEQYF

V: TRBV27
J: TRBJ1-2
CDR3: CASGWTGSYGYTF

V: TRBV4-3
J: TRBJ1-6
CDR3: CASSQSGGGLGGSPLHF

V: TRBV5-1
J: TRBJ2-5
CDR3: CASSANGPRRETQYF

V: TRBV9
J: TRBJ1-2
CDR3: CASSVDPTYYGYTF

V: TRBV11-2
J: TRBJ1-1
CDR3: CASSLTGEAFF

V: TRBV10-3
J: TRBJ1-5
CDR3: CAISESAPKGQVGSNQPQHF

V: TRBV3-1/TRBV3-2
J: TRBJ2-7
CDR3: CASSLGLDFDEQYF

V: TRBV2
J: TRBJ2-3
CDR3: CASMGAPRTDTQYF

V: TRBV11-2
J: TRBJ2-7
CDR3: CASSVGGDLRPYEQYF

V: TRBV3-1/TRBV3-2
J: TRBJ2-5
CDR3: CASSQDQTGDQETQYF

V: TRBV9
J: TRBJ2-5
CDR3: CASSVGNSGRETQYF

V: TRBV6-5
J: TRBJ1-1
CDR3: CASAWTGDTEAFF

V: TRBV19
J: TRBJ2-5
CDR3: CASRQGQETQYF

V: TRBV5-1
J: TRBJ1-1
CDR3: CASSDGDSEAFF

V: TRBV4-1
J: TRBJ2-2
CDR3: CASSQTGGNTGELFF

V: TRBV6-1
J: TRBJ1-4
CDR3: CASSGRDSLSGEKLFF

V: TRBV13
J: TRBJ1-2
CDR3: CASSLGRGVSYTF

V: TRBV19
J: TRBJ1-1
CDR3: CASNSNRVTGNTEAFF

V: TRBV7-8
J: TRBJ1-2
CDR3: CASSFNRGQDGYTF

V: TRBV29-1
J: TRBJ2-7
CDR3: CSVQVGTSGRREQYF

V: TRBV6-9
J: TRBJ2-7
CDR3: CASSNLRGHEQYF